This T cell receptor beta chain was sequenced in a study of cytomegalovirus exposure and HLA in healthy donors (dated by TCRdb to the late 2010s). Concerning the study at large: In an earlier analysis of roughly 500 of the donors, approximately 300 Gb of sequence data and just under 120 million unique TCR beta sequences from roughly 200 million T cells were reported. Several DR-DQ haplotypes were handled as single units for association and clustering because linkage in the cohort was strong. Both class I and class II loci were covered by HLA typing, at four-digit resolution. Rather than using new phenotypic data, the later analysis identified candidate immune exposures from TCR beta sequences and from how often those sequences occurred across donors. In an earlier analysis of 587 of the donors, high-throughput TCR beta sequencing was used to judge whether each TCR beta V gene segment behaved as functional or pseudogenic. Approximately 310 gigabases of sequencing data and roughly 90 million unique TCR sequences were included in an early release covering 550 to 800 HLA-typed donors. A later genetic analysis used genome-wide SNP genotypes for about three fifths of the roughly 700 donors, treating that subset as a discovery cohort. The genetic ancestry cluster associated with self-reported Caucasian donors included over 80% of the roughly 360 genotyped donors. Across around 400 genotyped donors of the cohort, an average of approximately 220,000 unique TCR beta nucleotide sequences per donor were sequenced, and roughly 20% of those sequences were non-productive. High-throughput TCR immunosequencing, statistical association of individual TCRs with disease status, and machine learning were combined to predict cytomegalovirus infection status. Along with the approximately 650-subject first cohort, a separate validation cohort of 120 different subjects was used. The number of donors typed differed by locus, with roughly 629-640 for A, B, C, DRB1 and DQB1, around 500 for DQA1, 606 for DPA1, and around 430 for DPB1. Every repertoire in the discovery cohort had been generated on one and the same sequencing platform. The study profiled the T cell repertoires of approximately 700 subjects by immunosequencing and related them to cytomegalovirus serostatus. The study was designed to test whether signatures of past pathogen exposure could be identified by cataloging public T cell receptors. Alongside the repertoire data, information on donor age, sex, ethnicity and CMV serostatus was compiled. To study patterns of TCR occurrence, a later analysis re-analyzed previously published TCR beta repertoires from 666 donors and added high-resolution HLA genotyping. On the study overall, not on this receptor specifically: Compared with the approximately 670-donor mean, donors in an Asian-associated ancestry cluster had fewer N-insertions in productive TCRs, according to a later genetic analysis. A later analysis associated about 17,000 TCR beta sequences with specific HLA alleles at a false discovery rate of 0.05. Compared with equally common non-associated chains, HLA-associated TCR beta chains in a later analysis were more clonally expanded and had lower generation probabilities. Sequencing depth was assumed to be roughly uniform across donors in the presence/absence analyses, though that assumption may not hold. Some IMGT-functional V segments, including TRBV6-2 and TRBV6-3, could not be told apart with the 87-base-pair reads, so those segments were excluded. Most TCR sequences were observed very rarely across donors, whereas some public TCRs were present in many individuals. Because HLA typing was missing for some donors at each locus, association tests included only the typed subset. A later analysis found that TCR association rates varied across HLA loci, with DRB1 alleles showing the most associated TCRs and HLA-C alleles the fewest. A later analysis reported that several top co-occurrence clusters appeared linked to parvovirus B19, influenza, CMV and Epstein-Barr virus. In a later genetic analysis, a missense DCLRE1C variant was associated with V-gene and J-gene trimming of TCR beta chains, and the association was replicated in an independent cohort. Three of the identified cytomegalovirus-associated TCR beta chains were confirmed in vitro to be specific for cytomegalovirus antigens. An earlier analysis of approximately 570 of the donors showed that most TCR beta V segments appeared in productive rearrangements either about 87% or about 30% of the time, which broadly matched IMGT annotations. A further reported finding was that TCR beta sequences accurately predicted the HLA-A and HLA-B alleles for most subjects in the first cohort. The earlier analysis of approximately 560 of the donors excluded approximately 17 rarely observed V segments, including chromosome 9 orphons, because counts were too low. Linkage disequilibrium might explain the correlated functional status among segregating V segments, but an unknown experimental factor could not be excluded. It was suggested by the authors that the approach could potentially be generalized to other disease states and immunological phenotypes. When HLA alleles, especially DR and DQ, strongly co-occurred, attributing TCR associations to individual alleles was difficult. The study gave a list of roughly 150 TCR beta chains associated with cytomegalovirus. In this cohort, only TCR beta chains were sequenced, and detectable features were limited by the absence of alpha or paired-chain data. According to a later analysis, most CMV-associated TCR beta chains appeared to be HLA-restricted, and the HLA associations seemed to be driven largely by CMV exposure. In both the original and validation cohorts, the classifier was reported to diagnose cytomegalovirus status with high specificity and sensitivity. A cluster of highly shared sequence variants was judged likely to be a technical artifact of the sequencing pipeline. For the cohort, immune exposure information was limited to CMV serostatus.

The cohort comprised hundreds of healthy bone marrow donors. Cohort members were all nominally healthy when sampled, although unrecorded immune exposures were likely present. The donor tested CMV seronegative and was one of the 352 seronegative cohort members. Every donor gave a peripheral blood sample, and the peripheral blood mononuclear cells from that sample were used for TCR beta sequencing. The Qiagen DNeasy Blood Extraction Kit was used to extract genomic DNA from the blood cell samples. From cysteine to phenylalanine, the CDR3 is 15 amino acids long. CDR3 DNA is the only sequence kept; it has 45 bases, read in frame from the first base. Taken from the germline V gene, the CDR1 and CDR2 loops are MDHEN and SYDVKM. Unmatched junction bases come to 6, with V trimmed by 7 bases and J by 2 bases. The library was generated by the immunoSEQ multiplex PCR assay. For the multiplex PCR, a mixture combining 60 forward primers for TCR Vbeta segments and 13 reverse primers for TCR Jbeta segments was used. The CDR3 region of rearranged TCR beta genes was amplified from genomic DNA with a multiplex PCR assay. Amplified TCR beta libraries were sequenced as 87-base-pair reads on the Illumina HiSeq System. Regarding the original processing steps: A later analysis tallied around 87 million unique TCR beta chains across the 640 or so repertoires, and roughly 11 million of those chains were shared by two or more donors. Raw reads were error-corrected and collapsed into unique sequences with a nearest-neighbor algorithm that merged closely related sequences to remove PCR and sequencing errors. To assign V, D and J gene segments, CDR3 sequences were aligned to IMGT reference sequences. For a sequence to be retained, at least a six-nucleotide match to both a V gene segment and a J gene segment was required. Rearrangements were classified as productive when the CDR3 lacked stop codons and remained in frame with V and J, and all other rearrangements were classified as non-productive. CDR3 was defined by IMGT convention, running from the second conserved V-encoded cysteine to the conserved J-encoded phenylalanine. In an earlier analysis of 500 to 650 of the donors, sequences lacking an unambiguous match to a single V gene segment were excluded. An earlier analysis of a few hundred of the donors classified V segments as functional when productive rearrangements were above 56.7% and as segregating when the standard deviation between donors was above 5%. To diagnose cytomegalovirus status from the catalog of TCR beta chain sequences, a statistical classification framework was built. V and J gene assignment, in a later analysis, came from comparing TCR nucleotide sequences with IMGT/GENE-DB human TR gene sequences. In a later analysis, CDR3 sequences and most-parsimonious VDJ recombination scenarios were assigned using the TCRdist pipeline. In a later analysis, every TCR beta chain was defined by the combination of its CDR3 amino acid sequence and its V-gene family, and reads without a unique V-gene family were dropped. As a way to deal with suspected cross-contamination and a sequencing artifact, a later analysis dropped nearly 600 nucleotide sequences that were highly shared and had low generation probability. For each public chain, a later analysis derived a clonal expansion index from normalized ranks of inferred template counts within each repertoire. In a later analysis, generation probabilities were computed using a VDJ recombination model fitted to out-of-frame rearrangements, and the results were checked against IGoR. A later analysis scored TCR-TCR, TCR-HLA and TCR-CMV co-occurrence with hypergeometric tests, applying a repertoire-size bias correction to TCR pairs. To estimate false discovery rates, a later analysis permuted the HLA or CMV assignments 20 times. In a later analysis, co-occurring TCRs were grouped with DBSCAN, and TCRdist sequence similarity was added when clustering was performed within HLA-allele-positive subsets. Co-occurrence clustering excluded repertoires with fewer than 30,000 or more than 120,000 public chains, plus five with anomalous nucleotide sharing. The table comes from immuneACCESS by way of TCRdb, which keeps in-frame sequences with V and J called. Part of the clones is missing from these tables; in studies checked, under half for an unresolved V gene and the rest for unknown reasons. V, J and clone size reflect that table, while D and trimming were determined from the DNA. Recorded for this sample are approximately 140,000 clones; 80% of them occurred a single time. Of the sample, about 2.2% is held by the ten largest clones.

This clone was found a few times. Its recognized antigen is unknown. Base quality data are lacking; no much larger clone is found one base away. The TCR was taken from a young man in good health and CMV-seronegative. The sample was PBMCs. The rearrangement joined TRBV28 to TRBJ1-5; 9 of the junction bases match TRBD1. The base sequence is TGTGCCAGCACCATTAGACAGGGGGGCAATCAGCCCCAGCATTTT. Protein translation: CASTIRQGGNQPQHF.